This paragraph reports one T cell receptor beta chain. Its antigen is undetermined. The data were produced by immunoSEQ multiplex PCR, yet TCRdb's version contains in-frame clones alone and is incomplete. The sample shows about 89,000 clones, approximately 94% of them seen only once. This specimen comes from a study of graft-versus-host responses after intestinal transplantation. Study background: Each transplant was multivisceral, liver-intestinal, or isolated intestinal. Once they had received anti-thymocyte globulin induction, all recipients took tacrolimus and steroids for three to four years. Overall study findings and caveats: In recipient marrow, GvH clones were found, and some appeared first in ileum or blood. The presence of high graft-versus-host to host-versus-graft clonal ratios in allografts characterized patients with graft-donor T cell macrochimerism.

This CDR3 is 13 amino acids long. The V gene lost 0 bases and the J gene lost 5 bases, with 8 bases spanning the gap. Germline V gene sequence: CDR1 SGHRS, CDR2 YFSETQ. The chain recombines TRBV5-1 with TRBJ2-5; D perhaps matches TRBD1 (5 bases). The material was unstimulated CD4+ T cells sorted from spleen or lymph node cells, obtained before transplant. The clonotype was recovered from a human donor who was the organ donor for an intestinal transplant. CDR3 sequence (DNA): TGCGCCAGCAGCTTGGCTCAGGGCGAGACCCAGTACTTC. Its translation is CASSLAQGETQYF.